One and the same sample provided the 2 T cell receptor beta chains below, sequenced in a study of human T cells and chemical hapten exposure. It was from unfractionated whole blood that total RNA was extracted. Via MiXCR, TCRdb re-called the 5' RACE reads, giving one row per CDR3 protein. Of tens of thousands of distinct CDR3 sequences in the sample, about 7.7% were seen once. Every receptor here comes from a male donor in good health.

A few counts support this clonotype. The rearrangement joins TRBV27 to TRBJ2-7; possibly TRBD1 for D (6 bases). Per germline, CDR1 MNHEY and CDR2 SMNVEV (reference sequence). Trimming pared 2 bases from V and 7 bases from J, leaving 15 bases between. The CDR3 has 14 amino acids. CDR3 DNA sequence: TGTGCCAGCAGTTTAGTGGGGGCATCGAGGGAGCAGTACTTC. Protein sequence: CASSLVGASREQYF.

This clonotype was counted at least ten times. The J gene is TRBJ2-5, the V gene TRBV12-3 or TRBV12-4, with 8 bases matching TRBD1. The CDR3 length is 14 residues. V shed 6 bases, J shed 0 bases, and the junction held 3 bases outside the gene matches. CDR3 sequence reads: CASSRTGYQETQYF. The CDR3 DNA is TGTGCCAGCAGCCGGACAGGGTACCAAGAGACCCAGTACTTC.